These T cell receptor beta chains were read from a single sample in a study of shared clonotypes between healthy human individuals. This table comes from immunoSEQ multiplex PCR, and its TCRdb copy is limited to in-frame clones, with some not included. This sample has about 110,000 clones, with 68% found just once. Sample: memory CD8+ T cells sorted from blood. The receptors come from a woman in her twenties or thirties in good health. Each CDR3 is given with its conserved first and last residue. The D gene is left open where the match is weak. Clone size is shown for a subset of rows, as once, few, many or a class of expanded clone.

NA TRBJ1-5 NA TRBV4-1 TGCGCCAGCAGTCTAAGACTGTCGTATAGCAATCAGCCCCAGCATTTT CASSLRLSYSNQPQHF
NA TRBJ1-5 NA TRBV7-9 TGTGCCAGCAGCCCGGGGACGGGAAATCAGCCCCAGCATTTT CASSPGTGNQPQHF
NA TRBJ2-3 TRBD2 TRBV6-6 TGTGCCAGCACCGTCGGCGGGGGTTACACAGATACGCAGTATTTT CASTVGGGYTDTQYF
many TRBJ1-5 NA TRBV6-1 TGTGCCAGCAGTGGAGGACGAGGCAATCAGCCCCAGCATTTT CASSGGRGNQPQHF
NA TRBJ1-1 TRBD1 TRBV2 TGTGCCAGCAGCCTCGGGACAGGGCGGGAGACTGAAGCTTTCTTT CASSLGTGRETEAFF
NA TRBJ1-3 NA TRBV2 TGTGCCAGCACGCAGGGTTGGCGTCTCAACACCATATATTTT CASTQGWRLNTIYF
NA TRBJ2-7 TRBD1 TRBV18 TGTGCCAGCTCACCACCGGACAGGTACTACGAGCAGTACTTC CASSPPDRYYEQYF
NA TRBJ2-7 TRBD1 TRBV28 TGTGCCAGCAGGGGAGACAGGGGGGTTTCCTACGAGCAGTACTTC CASRGDRGVSYEQYF
NA TRBJ2-2 NA TRBV6-5 TGTGCCAGCAGTTGGCGGGAGAACACCGGGGAGCTGTTTTTT CASSWRENTGELFF
once TRBJ1-5 NA TRBV4-1 TGCGCCAGCAGCCAAGACGAGGGTAATCAGCCCCAGCATTTT CASSQDEGNQPQHF
NA TRBJ2-7 TRBD2 TRBV28 TGTGCCAGCAGTCCCCCTGCGGGAGGGCCCTACGAGCAGTACTTC CASSPPAGGPYEQYF
NA TRBJ2-7 NA TRBV10-2 TGCGCCAGCAGTGAGTCGAGGGGGACCCTCAAGCACGAGCAGTACTTC CASSESRGTLKHEQYF